This TCR beta chain was found in a study of blood T cell repertoires in COVID-19. Overall study: Material from acute and convalescent COVID-19 was sourced from the United States, Italy and Spain. From T cells, B-cell-depleted T cells, or PBMCs came the material, which was cDNA or gDNA.

On this clone: Other DNA sequences in the same sample also yield this CDR3.

Losses at the gene ends were 4 bases for V and 0 bases for J; bases not matched to a gene: 1. The CDR3 contains 16 residues. Germline V gene sequence: CDR1 SGHNT, CDR2 YENEEA. As handled by the study authors: Reference gene primer amplification yielded estimated nucleated cell counts. Sequencing was performed with immunoSEQ multiplex PCR; in TCRdb, only in-frame clones are kept and a portion is missing. V, J and clone size reflect that table, while D and trimming were determined from the DNA. Of a few hundred thousand clones in the sample, about 86% were seen once. V is TRBV11-3 and J is TRBJ2-3; 13 nucleotides agree with TRBD2. Sequenced material: peripheral blood. This TCR came from a man aged 60-69 years with acute or convalescent COVID-19. The CDR3 loop is CASSSGLAGSTDTQYF. The CDR3 DNA reads as TGTGCCAGCAGCTCGGGACTAGCGGGGAGCACAGATACGCAGTATTTT.